This T cell receptor (beta chain) was profiled in a study of T cells in pancreatic ductal adenocarcinoma (dated by TCRdb to the late 2010s). Looking at the study overall: The work assessed suppressive cells as well as CD8+ T cells infiltrating resected pancreatic ductal adenocarcinoma, measuring their numbers, locations, and properties, in order to shed light on the adaptive T-cell response that occurs naturally. General findings and caveats noted by the study authors: Because most pancreatic cancer patients present with inoperable disease, the resected cohort was biased toward the minority with early-stage disease. Tumor versus blood clonality comparisons may be biased because tumors are enriched in CD45RO+ effector rather than naive T cells, biasing toward lower diversity. No significant difference in T-cell clonality was found between tumor and blood, with mean clonality of approximately 0.11 in tumors and roughly 0.072 in blood. Compared with tumor samples, blood samples had more total productive templates and about 7.5-fold more unique clonotypes.

A note on this clone: It has no known antigen specificity. No base-level quality is on record; no much larger clone is a single base apart.

TCR beta CDR3 regions were amplified from genomic DNA using the immunoSEQ hsTCRB kit. An Illumina HiSeq system was used to carry out high-throughput TRB CDR3 sequencing. Per the authors' processing: The immunoSEQ software was used to analyze sequencing reads, and nonproductive sequences containing premature stops or frame-shifts were removed. Clonality of the repertoire was calculated as one minus Shannon entropy normalized by log2 of the number of unique productive sequences. Imported from immuneACCESS, the table was reduced by TCRdb to in-frame sequences with V and J called. These copies leave out some clones; in studies compared against another copy, an unresolved V gene accounts for under half, and the cause of the remainder is not known. V and J calls plus clone size are reproduced from that table; the DNA served to infer D and trimming. This sample is represented by roughly 17,000 clones; 91% of them were singletons. Jointly, the top ten make up 16% of the sample.

Selected pancreatic ductal adenocarcinoma patients had undergone surgery without neoadjuvant therapy. Peripheral blood was collected in heparin tubes, and PBMCs were isolated by histopaque density gradient and cryopreserved in approximately 9.2% DMSO. Using the DNeasy Blood and Tissue Kit along with Proteinase K and RNase treatment, genomic DNA was extracted from about seven PBMC specimens and under ten flash-frozen tumor specimens. The sequence derives from a human donor with pancreatic ductal adenocarcinoma. Input material: PBMCs.

The CDR3 loop reads CASSSGGSDTQYF. The bases read TGCGCCAGCAGCTCTGGAGGGTCAGATACGCAGTATTTT. Recombination connected TRBV5-1 to TRBJ2-3; TRBD2 is possibly the D segment (6 matching bases). Trimming at the junction amounts to 3 bases on V and 4 bases on J, and the germline ends lie 9 bases apart. CDR3 length: 13 amino acids, cysteine to phenylalanine. Only the CDR3 region is kept as DNA, spanning 39 bases read in frame from base 1. From a lookup of the germline V gene, CDR1 and CDR2 are SGHRS and YFSETQ.